This passage covers 4 T cell receptor beta chains from one sample sequenced in a study of blood T cell repertoires in COVID-19. Using immunoSEQ multiplex PCR, the repertoire was profiled, and TCRdb retains in-frame clones only, with some absent. The table lists 200,000 to 250,000 clones, about nine tenths of them singletons, with 2% to 2.5% in the top ten. The specimen was peripheral blood. These receptor sequences come from a man younger than 40 who had recovered from COVID-19.

V and J are TRBV7-6 and TRBJ1-6; TRBD1 matches 11 bases. The CDR3 loop spans 17 amino acids. Germline V gene sequence: CDR1 SGHVS, CDR2 FNYEAQ. With V trimmed by 3 bases and J by 8 bases, 9 bases remained unmatched. The CDR3 DNA sequence: TGTGCCAGCAGCTTGGAGGGCCAGGGACAGGGGGATTCACCCCTCCACTTT. Protein product: CASSLEGQGQGDSPLHF.

The chain has TRBV5-6 and TRBJ1-3; D is undetermined. The CDR3 spans 16 residues. Per germline, CDR1 SGHDT and CDR2 YYEEEE. Deletions cut 1 base from V and 3 bases from J, with 14 bases between. CDR3 nucleotides: TGTGCCAGCAGCTTGTATTCACGGGGTCTTGGAAACACCATATATTTT. Translating gives CASSLYSRGLGNTIYF.

V usage is TRBV10-1 and J usage is TRBJ2-1, with no clear D. The length of the CDR3 is 16 residues. V lost 2 bases and J 0 bases, leaving 11 bases between the germline ends. CDR1 WNHNN and CDR2 SYGVQD come from the germline V gene (reference sequence). CDR3 amino acids: CASSERTPGSYNEQFF. The CDR3 bases are TGCGCCAGCAGTGAGAGAACACCAGGCTCCTACAATGAGCAGTTCTTC.

The V gene is TRBV3-1 (or the pseudogene TRBV3-2), the J gene TRBJ1-4, with TRBD1 identical over 8 bases. CDR3 length equals 13 residues. CDR1 LGHDT and CDR2 YNNKEL come from the germline V gene (reference sequence). V dropped 4 bases and J dropped 6; count of bases not matched to a gene: 1. CDR3 bases: TGTGCCAGCAGCCTGGACAGGGATGAAAAACTGTTTTTT. This codes for CASSLDRDEKLFF.